This record looks at one TCR beta chain sequence and its context. No antigen is known for it. Base-call qualities are not available, and no considerably larger clone is one nucleotide away. The cohort consisted of fewer than 700 healthy bone marrow donors. Cohort members were all nominally healthy when sampled, although unrecorded immune exposures were likely present. The donor was CMV seropositive and was included in the group of some 290 seropositive cohort members. A peripheral blood sample was collected from each donor, and TCR beta sequencing was performed on peripheral blood mononuclear cells. The Qiagen DNeasy Blood Extraction Kit was used to extract genomic DNA from the blood cell samples. The CDR3 starts with the cysteine, ends with the phenylalanine, and has 15 residues. Kept here is only the CDR3 DNA, which spans 45 bases and is read in frame from base 1. The V end loses 3 bases and the J end loses 6 bases, and a stretch of 17 bases separates them. CDR1 is given as LGHNA and CDR2 as YSLEER, both from the germline V gene.

Receptors were amplified or captured by the immunoSEQ multiplex PCR assay. For the multiplex PCR, a mixture combining 60 forward primers for TCR Vbeta segments and 13 reverse primers for TCR Jbeta segments was used. The CDR3 region of rearranged TCR beta genes was amplified from genomic DNA by a multiplex PCR assay. The amplified TCR beta libraries were sequenced on the Illumina HiSeq System as 87-base-pair reads. The published analysis was carried out like this. Across the 500 to 750 repertoires, a later analysis counted tens of millions of unique TCR beta chains, 9.5 million to 12 million of which were shared by at least two donors. Raw reads were error-corrected and collapsed into unique sequences by a nearest-neighbor algorithm in which closely related sequences were merged to remove PCR and sequencing errors. To assign V, D and J gene segments, CDR3 sequences were aligned to IMGT reference sequences. For a sequence to be retained, a match of at least six nucleotides to both a V gene segment and a J gene segment was required. Rearrangements were classified as productive when the CDR3 lacked stop codons and remained in frame with V and J, and all other rearrangements were classified as non-productive. CDR3 was defined by IMGT convention, running from the second conserved V-encoded cysteine to the conserved J-encoded phenylalanine. The earlier analysis of 500 to 600 of the donors excluded sequences that lacked an unambiguous match to a single V gene segment. In an earlier analysis of about 590 of the donors, a V segment was called functional when productive rearrangements were above 56.7%, and segregating when the standard deviation between donors exceeded 5%. To diagnose cytomegalovirus status from the catalog of TCR beta chain sequences, a statistical classification framework was built. In a later analysis, V and J genes were assigned by comparing TCR nucleotide sequences against IMGT/GENE-DB human TR gene sequences. In a later analysis, CDR3 sequences and most-parsimonious VDJ recombination scenarios were assigned using the TCRdist pipeline. In a later analysis, each TCR beta chain was defined by its CDR3 amino acid sequence together with its V-gene family, and reads lacking a unique V-gene family were excluded. A later analysis removed several hundred highly shared, low-generation-probability nucleotide sequences to deal with suspected cross-contamination and a sequencing artifact. In a later analysis, a clonal expansion index was calculated for each public chain from normalized within-repertoire ranks of inferred template counts. In a later analysis, generation probabilities were computed using a VDJ recombination model fitted to out-of-frame rearrangements, and the results were checked against IGoR. In a later analysis, hypergeometric tests were used to score TCR-TCR, TCR-HLA and TCR-CMV co-occurrence, with a repertoire-size bias correction applied to TCR pairs. A later analysis estimated false discovery rates by permuting HLA or CMV assignments 20 times. In a later analysis, co-occurring TCRs were grouped using DBSCAN, with TCRdist sequence similarity added in when clustering inside HLA-allele-positive subsets. Repertoires with fewer than 30,000 or more than 120,000 public chains were left out of co-occurrence clustering, as were a handful of repertoires with anomalous nucleotide sharing. TCRdb took over this immuneACCESS table, retaining in-frame rearrangements with V and J assigned. Such tables are incomplete; in checked studies, under half of the missing clones stem from an unresolved V gene, and the remainder is unexplained. For V, J and clone size, that table is used; D and trimming come from the DNA. This sample is represented by 150,000 to 200,000 clones; 80% to 90% of them were singletons. The ten largest make up around 2.1% of the sample.

The sample comes from a study of cytomegalovirus exposure and HLA in healthy donors listed by TCRdb under 2017. Regarding the research as a whole: In an earlier analysis of under 750 of the donors, 276 Gb of sequence data and 117 million unique TCR beta sequences from about 180 million T cells were reported. Approximately 300 gigabases of sequencing data and around 80 million unique TCR sequences made up an early release that covered about 640 HLA-typed donors. Of the roughly 390 genotyped donors, roughly 80% fell in the genetic ancestry cluster associated with self-reported Caucasian donors. The study was designed to test whether signatures of past pathogen exposure could be identified by cataloging public T cell receptors. The T cell repertoires of 550 to 850 subjects were profiled by immunosequencing and related to cytomegalovirus serostatus. Besides the first cohort of roughly 700 subjects, a separate validation cohort made up of 120 different subjects was used. To predict cytomegalovirus infection status, the study combined high-throughput TCR immunosequencing, statistical association of individual TCRs with disease status, and machine learning. In a later analysis, previously published TCR beta repertoires from 500 to 750 donors were re-analyzed and high-resolution HLA genotyping was added so that TCR occurrence patterns could be studied. The later analysis used no new phenotypic data to find candidate immune exposures, relying instead on TCR beta sequences and their occurrence across donors. An earlier analysis of 587 of the donors used high-throughput TCR beta sequencing to judge whether each TCR beta V gene segment behaved as functional or pseudogenic. Alongside the repertoire data, information on donor age, sex, ethnicity and CMV serostatus was compiled. A later genetic analysis took genome-wide SNP genotypes for about 55% of the 666 donors and used that subset as a discovery cohort. All discovery cohort repertoires had been generated on a single sequencing platform. Both class I and class II loci were covered by HLA typing, at four-digit resolution. The number of typed donors differed by locus: about 629-630 for A, B, C, DRB1 and DQB1; 522 for DQA1; approximately 600 for DPA1; and about 450 for DPB1. A handful of DR-DQ haplotypes were treated as single units for association and clustering because of strong linkage in the cohort. Among roughly 400 genotyped donors of the cohort, an average of approximately 250,000 unique TCR beta nucleotide sequences were sequenced per donor, roughly 20% of them non-productive. Beyond this particular receptor, the publication reports: An association between a missense DCLRE1C variant and V-gene and J-gene trimming of TCR beta chains was found in a later genetic analysis and replicated in an independent cohort. Because HLA typing was unavailable for some donors at each locus, only the typed subset was used in association tests. Most TCR sequences were observed very rarely across donors, whereas some public TCRs were present in many individuals. In an earlier analysis of fewer than 750 of the donors, most TCR beta V segments were observed in productive rearrangements about 87% or about 30% of the time, broadly matching IMGT annotations. The 87-base-pair reads could not distinguish some IMGT-functional V segments, including TRBV6-2 and TRBV6-3, so those segments were excluded. Linkage disequilibrium might explain the correlated functional status among segregating V segments, but an unknown experimental factor could not be ruled out. In a later analysis, around 17,000 TCR beta sequences were associated with specific HLA alleles at a false discovery rate of 0.05. The study gave a list of about 150 TCR beta chains associated with cytomegalovirus. A later genetic analysis reported fewer N-insertions in productive TCRs among donors in an Asian-associated ancestry cluster than the roughly 620-donor mean. Only TCR beta chains were sequenced in this cohort, and the absence of alpha or paired-chain data limited detectable features. In a later analysis, the rate of TCR association differed among HLA loci, with DRB1 alleles having the most associated TCRs and HLA-C alleles having the fewest. A cluster of highly shared sequence variants was judged likely to be a technical artifact of the sequencing pipeline. CMV serostatus was the only immune exposure information available for the cohort. A further reported finding was that TCR beta sequences accurately predicted the HLA-A and HLA-B alleles for most subjects in the first cohort. The earlier analysis of some 560 of the donors excluded approximately 17 rarely observed V segments, including chromosome 9 orphons, because counts were too low. Roughly uniform sequencing depth across donors was assumed in presence/absence analyses, although this assumption may not hold. Assigning TCR associations to individual alleles was difficult when HLA alleles, especially DR and DQ, strongly co-occurred. In a later analysis, HLA-associated TCR beta chains showed more clonal expansion and lower generation probabilities than non-associated chains that were equally common. According to the authors, the approach could potentially be generalized to other disease states and immunological phenotypes. In a later analysis, most CMV-associated TCR beta chains were found to appear HLA-restricted, with HLA associations seemingly driven largely by CMV exposure. Three of the identified cytomegalovirus-associated TCR beta chains were confirmed in vitro to be specific for cytomegalovirus antigens. Cytomegalovirus status was reported to be diagnosed by the classifier with high specificity and sensitivity in both the original and validation cohorts. In a later analysis, several top co-occurrence clusters were reported to appear linked to parvovirus B19, influenza, CMV and Epstein-Barr virus.

The TCR originated in a man between 18 and 35 years old in good health and CMV-seropositive. The material sequenced was PBMCs. This chain joins TRBV4-3 to TRBJ1-1; possibly the D gene is TRBD1, per 6 matching bases. The CDR3 reads as follows: CASSQGRGWGAEAFF. The sequenced DNA is TGCGCCAGCAGCCAGGGGAGGGGGTGGGGGGCTGAAGCTTTCTTT.